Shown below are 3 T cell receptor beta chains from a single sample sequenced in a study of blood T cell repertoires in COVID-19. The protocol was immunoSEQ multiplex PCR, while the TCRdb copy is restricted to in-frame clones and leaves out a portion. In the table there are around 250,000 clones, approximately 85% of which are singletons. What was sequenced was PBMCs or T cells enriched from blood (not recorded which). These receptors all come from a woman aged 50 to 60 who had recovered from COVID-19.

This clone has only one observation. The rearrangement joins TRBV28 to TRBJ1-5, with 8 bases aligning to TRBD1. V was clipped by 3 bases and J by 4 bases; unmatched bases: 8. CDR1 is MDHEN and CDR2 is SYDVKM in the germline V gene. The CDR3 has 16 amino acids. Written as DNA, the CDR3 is TGTGCCAGCAGTTTTTCCCAGGGGGCGGGTAATCAGCCCCAGCATTTT. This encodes CASSFSQGAGNQPQHF.

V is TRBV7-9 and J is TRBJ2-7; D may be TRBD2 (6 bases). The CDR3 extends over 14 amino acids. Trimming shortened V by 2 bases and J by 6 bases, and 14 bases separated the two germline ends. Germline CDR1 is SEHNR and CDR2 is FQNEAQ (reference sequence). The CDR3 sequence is CASSLSVGLFEQYF. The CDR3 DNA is TGTGCCAGCAGCTTATCCGTGGGACTCTTCGAGCAGTACTTC.

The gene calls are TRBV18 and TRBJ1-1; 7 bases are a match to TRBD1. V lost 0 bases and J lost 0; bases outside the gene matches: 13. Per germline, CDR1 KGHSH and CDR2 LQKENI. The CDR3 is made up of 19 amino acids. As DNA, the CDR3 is TGTGCCAGCTCACCACCGAGAAAACCGGGACAGCACATGAACACTGAAGCTTTCTTT. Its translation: CASSPPRKPGQHMNTEAFF.